This T cell receptor beta chain came from a study of PD-1 blockade in classical Hodgkin lymphoma. The wider study: With a 2-week interval, patients received intravenous nivolumab at 3 mg/kg. Overall study findings and caveats: Newly diagnosed patients reportedly trailed healthy donors in baseline TCR diversity. Whereas CD4+ TCR diversity had risen significantly by C4D1, CD8+ TCR diversity had not.

Sample time point: cycle 4 day 1 (C4D1), after more than five weeks of nivolumab. The patients all showed relapse after autologous stem cell transplantation, while their brentuximab vedotin exposure varied. This clone has just one count. No antigen is known for it. Sequencing was performed with immunoSEQ multiplex PCR; in TCRdb, only in-frame clones are kept and a portion is missing. The sample consists of 6,000 to 7,500 clones, roughly 70% of them appearing once. V gave up 1 base and J gave up 4 bases, with 13 bases separating them. Germline loops: CDR1 SGHTA, CDR2 FQGNSA. This CDR3 is 15 amino acids long.

The TCR comes from a human donor with classical Hodgkin lymphoma. Sequencing was performed on peripheral blood mononuclear cells (PBMCs), taken before the fourth cycle of nivolumab. The chain carries TRBV7-2 and TRBJ1-2, with D possibly being TRBD1 (6 bases). The chain's CDR3 is CASSLDPQGTYGYTF. The CDR3 nucleotides are TGTGCCAGCAGCTTAGACCCGCAGGGGACCTATGGCTACACCTTC. The full variable domain, its missing parts supplied by reference TRBV7-2 and TRBJ1-2, is GAGVSQSPSNKVTEKGKDVELRCDPISGHTALYWYRQSLGQGLEFLIYFQGNSAPDKSGLPSDRFSAERTGGSVSTLTIQRTQQEDSAVYLCASSLDPQGTYGYTFGSGTRLTVV.